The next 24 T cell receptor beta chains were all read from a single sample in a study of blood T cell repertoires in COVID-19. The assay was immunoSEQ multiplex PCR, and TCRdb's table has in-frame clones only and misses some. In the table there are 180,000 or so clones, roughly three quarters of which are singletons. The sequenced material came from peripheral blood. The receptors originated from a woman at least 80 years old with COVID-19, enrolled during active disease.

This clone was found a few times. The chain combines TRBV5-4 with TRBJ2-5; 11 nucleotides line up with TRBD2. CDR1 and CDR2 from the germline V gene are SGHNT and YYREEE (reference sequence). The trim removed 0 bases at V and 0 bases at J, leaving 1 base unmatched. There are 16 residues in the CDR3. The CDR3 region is CASSLALAGDQETQYF. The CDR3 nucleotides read TGTGCCAGCAGCTTGGCACTAGCGGGAGACCAAGAGACCCAGTACTTC. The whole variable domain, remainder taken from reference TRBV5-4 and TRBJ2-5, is ETGVTQSPTHLIKTRGQQVTLRCSSQSGHNTVSWYQQALGQGPQFIFQYYREEENGRGNFPPRFSGLQFPNYSSELNVNALELDDSALYLCASSLALAGDQETQYFGPGTRLLVL.

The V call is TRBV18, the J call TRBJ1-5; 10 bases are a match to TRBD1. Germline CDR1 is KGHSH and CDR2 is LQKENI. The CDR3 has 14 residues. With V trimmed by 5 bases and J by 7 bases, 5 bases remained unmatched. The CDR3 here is CASSAGTGAQPQHF. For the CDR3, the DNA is TGTGCCAGCTCAGCCGGGACAGGGGCCCAGCCCCAGCATTTT.

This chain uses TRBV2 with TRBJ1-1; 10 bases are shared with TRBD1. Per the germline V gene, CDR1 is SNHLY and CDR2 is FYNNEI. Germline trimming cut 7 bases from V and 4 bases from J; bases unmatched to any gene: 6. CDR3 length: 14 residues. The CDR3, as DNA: TGTGCCAGCACCCCGGGACAGGGGTCCACTGAAGCTTTCTTT. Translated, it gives CASTPGQGSTEAFF.

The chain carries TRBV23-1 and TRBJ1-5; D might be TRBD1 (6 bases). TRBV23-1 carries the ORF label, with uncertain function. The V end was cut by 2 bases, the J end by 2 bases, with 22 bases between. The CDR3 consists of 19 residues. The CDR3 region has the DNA TGCGCCAGCAGTCAACGACGGAAACAGGGTTTAGATGGCAATCAGCCCCAGCATTTT. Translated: CASSQRRKQGLDGNQPQHF.

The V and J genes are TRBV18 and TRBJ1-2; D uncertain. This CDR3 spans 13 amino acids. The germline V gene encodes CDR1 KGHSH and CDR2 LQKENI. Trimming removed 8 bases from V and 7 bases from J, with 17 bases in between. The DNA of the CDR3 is TGTGCCAGCGCCATTTCAAATCCGGGTGGCTACACCTTC. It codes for CASAISNPGGYTF.

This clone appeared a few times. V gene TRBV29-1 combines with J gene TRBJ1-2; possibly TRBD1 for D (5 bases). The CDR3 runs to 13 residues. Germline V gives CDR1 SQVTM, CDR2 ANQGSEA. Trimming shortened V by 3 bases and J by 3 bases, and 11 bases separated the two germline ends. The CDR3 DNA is TGCAGCGTTGACCAGGGTTCAGACTATGGCTACACCTTC. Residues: CSVDQGSDYGYTF.

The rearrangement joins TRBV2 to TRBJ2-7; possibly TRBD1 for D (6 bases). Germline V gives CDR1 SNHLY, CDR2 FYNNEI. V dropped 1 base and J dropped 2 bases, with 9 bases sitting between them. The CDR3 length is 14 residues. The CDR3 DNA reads TGTGCCAGCAGTGAAGGATCAGGGGCCTACGAGCAGTACTTC. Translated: CASSEGSGAYEQYF.

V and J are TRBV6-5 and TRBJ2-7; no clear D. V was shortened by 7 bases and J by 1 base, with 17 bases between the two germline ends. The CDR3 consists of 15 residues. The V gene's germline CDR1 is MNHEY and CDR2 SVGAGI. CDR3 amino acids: CASKSPHRVSYEQYF. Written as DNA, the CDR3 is TGTGCCAGCAAATCCCCCCACAGAGTATCCTACGAGCAGTACTTC.

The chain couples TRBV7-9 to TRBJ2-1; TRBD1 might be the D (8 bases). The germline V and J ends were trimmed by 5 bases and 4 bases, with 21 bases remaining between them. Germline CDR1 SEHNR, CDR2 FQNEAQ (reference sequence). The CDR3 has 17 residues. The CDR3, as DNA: TGTGCCAGCAGCCCCGGGGGGACAGGAGCGACTTACAATGAGCAGTTCTTC. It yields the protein CASSPGGTGATYNEQFF. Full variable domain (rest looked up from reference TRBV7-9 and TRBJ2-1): DTGVSQNPRHKITKRGQNVTFRCDPISEHNRLYWYRQTLGQGPEFLTYFQNEAQLEKSRLLSDRFSAERPKGSFSTLEIQRTEQGDSAMYLCASSPGGTGATYNEQFFGPGTRLTVL.

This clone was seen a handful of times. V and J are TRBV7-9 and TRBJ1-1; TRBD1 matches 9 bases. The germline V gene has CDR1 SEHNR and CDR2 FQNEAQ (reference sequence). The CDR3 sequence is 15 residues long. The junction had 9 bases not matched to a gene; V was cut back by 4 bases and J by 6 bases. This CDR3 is CASSSRDRVRPEAFF. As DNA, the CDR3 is TGTGCCAGCAGCTCCCGGGACAGGGTACGACCTGAAGCTTTCTTT.

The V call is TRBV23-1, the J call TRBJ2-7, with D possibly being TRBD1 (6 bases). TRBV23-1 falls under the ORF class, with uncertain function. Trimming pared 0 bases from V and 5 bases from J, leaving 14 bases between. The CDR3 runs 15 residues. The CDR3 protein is CASSQSARGSNEQYF. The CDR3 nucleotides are TGCGCCAGCAGTCAATCTGCCAGGGGAAGTAACGAGCAGTACTTC.

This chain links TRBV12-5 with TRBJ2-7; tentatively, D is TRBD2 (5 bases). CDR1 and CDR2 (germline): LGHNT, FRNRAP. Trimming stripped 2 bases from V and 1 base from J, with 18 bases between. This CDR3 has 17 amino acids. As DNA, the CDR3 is TGTGCTAGTGGTTTGACTCTGGACGGACTGATGTCCTACGAGCAGTACTTC. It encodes CASGLTLDGLMSYEQYF. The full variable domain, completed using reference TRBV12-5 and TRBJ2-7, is DARVTQTPRHKVTEMGQEVTMRCQPILGHNTVFWYRQTMMQGLELLAYFRNRAPLDDSGMPKDRFSAEMPDATLATLKIQPSEPRDSAVYFCASGLTLDGLMSYEQYFGPGTRLTVT.

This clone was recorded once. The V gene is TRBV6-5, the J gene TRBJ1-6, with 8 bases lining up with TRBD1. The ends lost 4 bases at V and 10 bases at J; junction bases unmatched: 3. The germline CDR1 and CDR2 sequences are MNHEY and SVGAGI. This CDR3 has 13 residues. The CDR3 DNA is TGTGCCAGCAGTTGGACAGGGAACTCACCCCTCCACTTT. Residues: CASSWTGNSPLHF.

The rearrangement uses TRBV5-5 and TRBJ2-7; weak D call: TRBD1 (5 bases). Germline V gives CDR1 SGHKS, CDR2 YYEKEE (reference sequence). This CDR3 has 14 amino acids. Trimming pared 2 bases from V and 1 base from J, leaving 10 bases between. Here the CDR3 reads CASSFQGRSYEQYF. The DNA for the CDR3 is TGTGCCAGCAGCTTTCAGGGTAGATCCTACGAGCAGTACTTC.

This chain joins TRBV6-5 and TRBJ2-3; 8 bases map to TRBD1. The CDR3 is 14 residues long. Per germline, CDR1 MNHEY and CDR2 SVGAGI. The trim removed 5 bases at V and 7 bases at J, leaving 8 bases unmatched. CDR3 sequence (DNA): TGTGCCAGCAGTAGGGCAGGGGGCGCGAATACGCAGTATTTT. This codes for CASSRAGGANTQYF.

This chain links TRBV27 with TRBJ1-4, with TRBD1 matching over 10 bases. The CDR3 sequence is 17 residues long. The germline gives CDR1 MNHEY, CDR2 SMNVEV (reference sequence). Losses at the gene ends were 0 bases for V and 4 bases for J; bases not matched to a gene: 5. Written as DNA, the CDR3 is TGTGCCAGCAGTTTATCGGACAGGGGGGCGAGTAATGAAAAACTGTTTTTT. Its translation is CASSLSDRGASNEKLFF.

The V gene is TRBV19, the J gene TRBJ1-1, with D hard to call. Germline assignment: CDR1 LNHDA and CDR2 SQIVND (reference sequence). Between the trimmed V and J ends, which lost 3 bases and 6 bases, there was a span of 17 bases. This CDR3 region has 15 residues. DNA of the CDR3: TGTGCCAGTAGTATCTCCGGAGGCCGTGGGTCTGAAGCTTTCTTT. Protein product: CASSISGGRGSEAFF.

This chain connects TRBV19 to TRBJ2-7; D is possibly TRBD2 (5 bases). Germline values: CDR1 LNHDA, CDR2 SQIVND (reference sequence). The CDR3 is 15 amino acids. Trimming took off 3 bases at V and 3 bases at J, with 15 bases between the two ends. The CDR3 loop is CASSISLAGVYEQYF. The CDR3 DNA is TGTGCCAGTAGTATCAGCCTAGCCGGGGTCTACGAGCAGTACTTC.

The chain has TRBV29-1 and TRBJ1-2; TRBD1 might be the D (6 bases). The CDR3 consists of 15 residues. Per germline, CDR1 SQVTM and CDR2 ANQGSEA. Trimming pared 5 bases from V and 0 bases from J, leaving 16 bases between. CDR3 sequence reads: CSVPSSRQANYGYTF. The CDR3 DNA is TGCAGCGTTCCCTCCTCGAGACAGGCTAACTATGGCTACACCTTC.

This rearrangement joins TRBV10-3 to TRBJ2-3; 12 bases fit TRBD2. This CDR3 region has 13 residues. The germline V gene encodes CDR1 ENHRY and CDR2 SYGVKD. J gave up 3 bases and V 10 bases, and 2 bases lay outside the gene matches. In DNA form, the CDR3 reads TGTGCCACCGGGACTAGCGGGACAGATACGCAGTATTTT. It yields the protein CATGTSGTDTQYF.

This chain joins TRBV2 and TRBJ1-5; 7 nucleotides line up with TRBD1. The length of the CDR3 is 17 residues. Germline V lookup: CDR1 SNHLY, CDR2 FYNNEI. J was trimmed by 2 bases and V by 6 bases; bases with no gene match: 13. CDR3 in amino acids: CASRGDRFQSGNQPQHF. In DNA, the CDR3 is TGTGCCAGCAGGGGGGACAGATTCCAGTCGGGCAATCAGCCCCAGCATTTT.

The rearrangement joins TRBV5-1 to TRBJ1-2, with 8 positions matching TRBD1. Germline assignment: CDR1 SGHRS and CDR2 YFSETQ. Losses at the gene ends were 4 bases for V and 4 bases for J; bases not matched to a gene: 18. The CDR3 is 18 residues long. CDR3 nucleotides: TGCGCCAGCAGCCTAACACCGGGACAGGAACTCGTCTCCTATGGCTACACCTTC. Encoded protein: CASSLTPGQELVSYGYTF.

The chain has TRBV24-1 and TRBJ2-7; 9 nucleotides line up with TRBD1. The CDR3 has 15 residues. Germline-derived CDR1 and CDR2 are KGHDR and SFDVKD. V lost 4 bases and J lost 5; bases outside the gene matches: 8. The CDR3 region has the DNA TGTGCCACCAGTGACCGACAGGGGGGAAAAAACGAGCAGTACTTC. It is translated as CATSDRQGGKNEQYF.

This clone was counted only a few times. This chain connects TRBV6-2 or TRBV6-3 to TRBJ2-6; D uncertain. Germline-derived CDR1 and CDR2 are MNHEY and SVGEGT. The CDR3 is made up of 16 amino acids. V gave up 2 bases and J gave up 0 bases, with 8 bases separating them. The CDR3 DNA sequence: TGTGCCAGCAGTTACCACGGAGACTCTGGGGCCAACGTCCTGACTTTC. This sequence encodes CASSYHGDSGANVLTF.